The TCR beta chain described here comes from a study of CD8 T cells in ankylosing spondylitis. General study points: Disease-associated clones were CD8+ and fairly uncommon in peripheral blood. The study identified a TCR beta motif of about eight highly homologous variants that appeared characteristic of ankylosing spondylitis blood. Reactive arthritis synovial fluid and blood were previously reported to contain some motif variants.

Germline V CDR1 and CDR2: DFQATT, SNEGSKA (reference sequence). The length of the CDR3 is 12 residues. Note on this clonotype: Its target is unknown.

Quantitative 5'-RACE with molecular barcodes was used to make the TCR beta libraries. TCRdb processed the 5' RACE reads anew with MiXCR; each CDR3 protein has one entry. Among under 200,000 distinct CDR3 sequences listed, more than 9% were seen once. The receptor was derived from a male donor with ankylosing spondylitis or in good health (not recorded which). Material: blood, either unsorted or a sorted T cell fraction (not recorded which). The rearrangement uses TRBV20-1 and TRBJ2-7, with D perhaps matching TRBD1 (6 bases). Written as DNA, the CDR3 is TGCACCACGGAGGACAGACACTACGAGCAGTACTTC. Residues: CTTEDRHYEQYF.